The rows below give T cell receptor beta chains drawn from one sample of a study of T cell clones after liver transplantation. TCRdb's copy holds only in-frame clones and misses some; the assay was immunoSEQ multiplex PCR. Altogether more than 95,000 clones are present, less than 95% being singletons, with the ten largest covering more than 0.8%. The material was CD4+ T cells from blood, obtained 12 months after liver transplant. The receptors originated from a human patient who received a liver transplant. The graft donor may account for some of the T cells. The CDR3 runs from the conserved cysteine through the conserved F or W. A D gene is named only where the DNA matches it firmly. For some rows the clone size is stated as once, few or many, or as a class when expanded; others skip it.

V,J,size,D,DNA,CDR3
TRBV28,TRBJ1-3,NA,NA,TGTGCCAGCAGACCCCGAGGGCGGGGGATGAGGGCCGGAAACACCATATATTTT,CASRPRGRGMRAGNTIYF
TRBV2,TRBJ2-5,NA,TRBD1,TGTGCCAGCACGACAGGGGGCGGGGAGACCCAGTACTTC,CASTTGGGETQYF
TRBV7-9,TRBJ1-1,NA,TRBD1,TGTGCCAGCAGCTTGGGAGGGGGCGCGGGCACTGAAGCTTTCTTT,CASSLGGGAGTEAFF
TRBV28,TRBJ1-1,NA,NA,TGTGCCAGCAGACAGGGCGACACTGAAGCTTTCTTT,CASRQGDTEAFF
TRBV19,TRBJ2-5,NA,TRBD2,TGTGCCAGTAGTTTCGGGACTAGCGGGAGTCGGGAGACCCAGTACTTC,CASSFGTSGSRETQYF
TRBV18,TRBJ1-3,NA,NA,TGTGTCAGCTCCCGGGGGCGGCGAAGCTCTGGAAACACCATATATTTT,CVSSRGRRSSGNTIYF
TRBV7-3,TRBJ2-1,NA,TRBD1,TGTGCCAGCAGCTCGTGGACAGGCCGTAGTGGCAATGAGCAGTTCTTC,CASSSWTGRSGNEQFF
TRBV5-1,TRBJ2-6,once,NA,TGCGCCAGCAGCTTTCGACCTCTCTCTGGGGCCAACGTCCTGACTTTC,CASSFRPLSGANVLTF
TRBV19,TRBJ1-2,NA,TRBD1,TGTGCCAGTACCATAGGGGGGACAGACACCTATGGCTACACCTTC,CASTIGGTDTYGYTF
TRBV28,TRBJ2-7,once,NA,TGTGCCAGCAGTCCCCCGGGAGACGCCTACGAGCAGTACTTC,CASSPPGDAYEQYF
TRBV9,TRBJ1-2,NA,TRBD1,TGTGCCAGCAGCGGCCGGGACAGGGGGCGCGTGGACTATGGCTACACCTTC,CASSGRDRGRVDYGYTF
TRBV7-2,TRBJ2-2,NA,TRBD1,TGTGCCAGCAGCCCACAAGGACAGGGGGCGAACACCGGGGAGCTGTTTTTT,CASSPQGQGANTGELFF
TRBV7-6,TRBJ2-1,NA,TRBD2,TGTGCCAGCAGCTCTCCACTAGCGGGATCCTTAACGGATGAGCAGTTCTTC,CASSSPLAGSLTDEQFF
TRBV7-7,TRBJ2-7,NA,NA,TGTGCTAGCAGCGCCACGGCAGACCACGAGCAGTACTTC,CASSATADHEQYF
TRBV29-1,TRBJ2-1,NA,TRBD2,TGCAGCGTTGAACAGGGAGAATGGGCTAGCGGGAGAGATGAGCAGTTCTTC,CSVEQGEWASGRDEQFF
TRBV5-1,TRBJ1-1,NA,TRBD1,TGCGCCAGCAGCTCACACAGGGGTTCCATGAACACTGAAGCTTTCTTT,CASSSHRGSMNTEAFF
TRBV7-3,TRBJ2-1,NA,TRBD2,TGTGCCAGCAGCCCCAGCGGGAGCTCCTACAATGAGCAGTTCTTC,CASSPSGSSYNEQFF
TRBV7-2,TRBJ2-5,NA,TRBD1,TGTGCCAGCAGCTTAGCGCAGGGGGCGCAGACCCAGTACTTC,CASSLAQGAQTQYF
TRBV7-8,TRBJ1-3,NA,TRBD1,TGTGCCAGCAGCCTGACAGGGAGAGGGGGGTCTGGAAACACCATATATTTT,CASSLTGRGGSGNTIYF
TRBV5-1,TRBJ1-3,NA,TRBD1,TGCGCCAGCAGCTTGACAGGGGGCGAAAACTCTGGAAACACCATATATTTT,CASSLTGGENSGNTIYF
TRBV4-3,TRBJ2-5,NA,NA,TGCGCCAGCAGCCACAATACAGGGCCCGAGACCCAGTACTTC,CASSHNTGPETQYF
TRBV18,TRBJ2-7,NA,NA,TGTGCCAGCTCACCCCTCGAGACTGAGGGGGAGCAGTACTTC,CASSPLETEGEQYF
TRBV11-3,TRBJ2-1,NA,NA,TGTGCCAGCAGCTTAGATTATCGCCCCGTCGAGCAGTTCTTC,CASSLDYRPVEQFF
TRBV5-4,TRBJ2-1,NA,NA,TGTGCCAGCAGCTCCAGGGATAATGAGCAGTTCTTC,CASSSRDNEQFF
TRBV18,TRBJ1-4,NA,NA,TGTGCCAGCTCACTGTTCAGGGCGGAAGGAGAAAAACTGTTTTTT,CASSLFRAEGEKLFF
TRBV12-5,TRBJ2-5,NA,TRBD1,TGTGCTAGTGGGCGGACAGGTCTAATGGAGACCCAGTACTTC,CASGRTGLMETQYF
TRBV2,TRBJ2-3,NA,TRBD2,TGTGCCAGCAGTGTTACTAGCGGGAGGGCGACAGATACGCAGTATTTT,CASSVTSGRATDTQYF
TRBV15,TRBJ2-1,NA,NA,TGTGCCACCAGCAGAGGCCTGGGGATTGAGCAGTTCTTC,CATSRGLGIEQFF
TRBV7-9,TRBJ1-4,NA,NA,TGTGCTACTGGGGAGGGAGGCACTAATGAAAAACTGTTTTTT,CATGEGGTNEKLFF
TRBV19,TRBJ1-4,NA,TRBD1,TGTGCCAGTAGTGCCTCTACAGGGGGTACAAGTGAAAAACTGTTTTTT,CASSASTGGTSEKLFF
TRBV5-1,TRBJ2-3,NA,NA,TGCGCCAGCAGCTTCCAGGCTAGCACAGATACGCAGTATTTT,CASSFQASTDTQYF
TRBV4-2,TRBJ2-2,NA,TRBD2,TGTGCCAGCAGCCCCCTAGCGGGAGAAAGTACCGGGGAGCTGTTTTTT,CASSPLAGESTGELFF
TRBV9,TRBJ2-2,NA,TRBD2,TGTGCCAGCAGCCTTGCTATAGCGGGAGCGGGCACCGGGGAGCTGTTTTTT,CASSLAIAGAGTGELFF
TRBV6-5,TRBJ2-3,NA,TRBD2,TGTGCCAGCAGTTCGGGACTAGCGGGAGCAGATACGCAGTATTTT,CASSSGLAGADTQYF
TRBV5-1,TRBJ2-3,NA,NA,TGCGCCAGCAGCTCACATCCGGGACCTCGCACAGATACGCAGTATTTT,CASSSHPGPRTDTQYF
TRBV9,TRBJ2-3,NA,NA,TGTGCCAGCAGCGTATTCGCTGAGTCTAGCACAGATACGCAGTATTTT,CASSVFAESSTDTQYF
TRBV5-1,TRBJ2-2,NA,TRBD1,TGCGCCAGCAGCTCCGGGACAGGGGTGTTTGGGGAGCTGTTTTTT,CASSSGTGVFGELFF
TRBV5-1,TRBJ2-6,NA,NA,TGCGCCAGCAGCTTGGAGCGCTCTGGGGCCAACGTCCTGACTTTC,CASSLERSGANVLTF
TRBV19,TRBJ1-4,NA,TRBD1,TGTGCCAGTACCGGACAGGGGGCTGAAAAACTGTTTTTT,CASTGQGAEKLFF
TRBV5-1,TRBJ1-2,NA,TRBD1,TGCGCCAGCAGCCTAAGGACAGGGAACTATGGCTACACCTTC,CASSLRTGNYGYTF
TRBV12-5,TRBJ1-1,NA,NA,TGTGCTAGTGGGGTGGACACTGAAGCTTTCTTT,CASGVDTEAFF
TRBV11-3,TRBJ2-1,NA,TRBD2,TGTGCCAGCAGCTGGACTAGCGGAAGCTCCTACAATGAGCAGTTCTTC,CASSWTSGSSYNEQFF
TRBV7-9,TRBJ1-2,NA,TRBD1,TGTGCCAGCAGCCCCCGTCTAAACAGGGGGAAGAACTATGGCTACACCTTC,CASSPRLNRGKNYGYTF
TRBV13,TRBJ2-5,NA,NA,TGTGCCAGCACCCCCCGGCCTAGCGTTTTCGATGAGACCCAGTACTTC,CASTPRPSVFDETQYF
TRBV27,TRBJ1-4,NA,TRBD1,TGTGCCAGCACCTCGACAGGGGAGGGTGAAAAACTGTTTTTT,CASTSTGEGEKLFF